The 30 T cell receptor beta chains below were found in one sample sequenced in a study of T cell clonality in common variable immunodeficiency. TCRdb's copy holds only in-frame clones and misses some; the assay was immunoSEQ multiplex PCR. The sample contains more than 55,000 clones, none of them singletons. Sequenced input: peripheral blood mononuclear cells. The receptors here all came from a person aged 18 to 70 in good health.

At least ten counts were recorded for this clone. The missing CDR3 end, 3 residues past where the read stops, is filled in from the germline J gene. This chain uses TRBV29-1 with TRBJ2-1, with TRBD2 matching 13 bases. Germline V gene data show CDR1 as SQVTM and CDR2 as ANQGSEA. Germline trimming cut 7 bases from V and 6 bases from J; bases unmatched to any gene: 12. The CDR3 runs 16 residues. CDR3 bases read: TGCAGCGCTGGAGATTCTCGACTAGCGGGAGGCAATGAG. Residues: CSAGDSRLAGGNE. The CDR3 in its entirety is CSAGDSRLAGGNEQFF.

Worth noting for this clone: The CDR3 extends 3 residues past the end of the read, so its final part is completed from the germline J gene. V usage is TRBV5-1 and J usage is TRBJ2-5; maybe TRBD1 (6 bases). V lost 0 bases and J 5 bases, leaving 17 bases between the germline ends. The V gene's germline CDR1 is SGHRS and CDR2 YFSETQ. This CDR3 contains 16 residues. The CDR3 sequence is CASSLGLAGALETQYF. The covered CDR3 bases are TGCGCCAGCAGCTTGGGATTGGCAGGGGCTTTGGAGACC.

This clone was seen ten or more times. The observed sequence ends 3 residues before the CDR3 terminus, with the missing tail filled in from the germline J gene. This chain uses TRBV5-1 with TRBJ2-1, with TRBD2 matching 9 bases. CDR3 length: 16 amino acids. V was pared by 4 bases and J by 7 bases, with 12 bases of the junction left unmatched. The V gene's germline CDR1 is SGHRS and CDR2 YFSETQ. Incomplete CDR3 DNA: TGCGCCAGCAGCCTGGTAATTAGCGGGAGCGGGAATGAG. It yields the protein CASSLVISGSGNE. The entire CDR3 protein is CASSLVISGSGNEQFF.

The sample holds many counts of this clone. The sequenced fragment ends 3 residues before the CDR3 boundary, so the rest is inferred from the germline J gene. The rearrangement uses TRBV19 and TRBJ1-1, with no clear D. Trimming stripped 10 bases from V and 2 bases from J, with 11 bases between. Germline CDR1 LNHDA, CDR2 SQIVND (reference sequence). This CDR3 is built from 12 residues. The sequenced CDR3 bases are TGTGCCACCAAACAGAGTAACACTGAA. It specifies CATKQSNTE. The complete CDR3 protein is CATKQSNTEAFF.

This clone occurred many times. At one end, the junction sequence differs from germline, possibly due to a read error. The read halts 3 residues ahead of the CDR3 end, with the missing end drawn from the germline J gene. The V and J genes are TRBV6-2 or TRBV6-3 and TRBJ1-6; weak D call: TRBD1 (6 bases). Germline V lookup: CDR1 MNHEY, CDR2 SVGEGT. This CDR3 has 15 amino acids. The CDR3 spells CASSYSQGWNSPLHF. CDR3 bases read: TGTGCCAGCAGCTACTCGCAGGGGTGGAATTCACCC.

At least ten counts were recorded for this clone. CDR3 DNA (partial): TGTGCCTGGAGGCGCCAGGGGGGACCCATTACATTCGAG. Translated, it gives CAWRRQGGPITFE. The full-length CDR3 reads as CAWRRQGGPITFEQYF. This sequence joins TRBV30 and TRBJ2-7; D possibly corresponds to TRBD1 (7 bases). The CDR3 end falls 3 residues outside the read, so it is completed with the germline J gene. Germline CDR1 GTSNPN, CDR2 SVGIG (reference sequence). The CDR3 covers 16 residues. Trimming cost V 3 bases and J 6 bases, with 24 bases left between them.

This clone was recorded at least ten times. The read stops 3 residues short of the end of the CDR3; the missing end is completed from the germline J gene. The chain has TRBV7-9 and TRBJ1-1; 7 nucleotides line up with TRBD1. Looked up from germline, CDR1 is SEHNR and CDR2 is FQNEAQ (reference sequence). The CDR3 length is 14 residues. The DNA read from the CDR3 is TGTGCCAGCAGCCCGCGCCCCGGGACAGACGAA. Amino acid sequence: CASSPRPGTDE. The whole CDR3 reads CASSPRPGTDEAFF. The variable domain in full, with the rest retrieved from reference TRBV7-9 and TRBJ1-1, is DTGVSQNPRHKITKRGQNVTFRCDPISEHNRLYWYRQTLGQGPEFLTYFQNEAQLEKSRLLSDRFSAERPKGSFSTLEIQRTEQGDSAMYLCASSPRPGTDEAFFGQGTRLTVV.

This clone was seen at least ten times. The read ends 3 residues early relative to the CDR3; the germline J gene fills the gap. The J gene is TRBJ1-2, the V gene TRBV19; D ambiguous. Germline V gene sequence: CDR1 LNHDA, CDR2 SQIVND (reference sequence). Trimming took off 6 bases at V and 6 bases at J, with 11 bases between the two ends. CDR3 length: 12 amino acids. The CDR3 loop is CASSSGSHGYTF. The CDR3 DNA, read in part, is TGTGCCAGTAGCTCGGGGTCTCATGGC.

This clone was counted at least ten times. The CDR3 end lies 3 residues beyond the end of the read and is filled in from the germline J gene. V usage is TRBV12-3 or TRBV12-4 and J usage is TRBJ1-5; a possible D gene is TRBD1 (6 bases). The CDR3 has 16 amino acids. The germline V and J ends were trimmed by 6 bases and 0 bases, with 15 bases remaining between them. The CDR3 bases that were read are TGTGCCAGCAGCCCCGGGACACCACTTAGCAATCAGCCC. Translating gives CASSPGTPLSNQP. The entire CDR3 sequence reads CASSPGTPLSNQPQHF.

This clone was seen many times. The read gets to within 3 residues of the CDR3 end, and the germline J gene fills in the rest. The chain carries TRBV30 and TRBJ2-1; TRBD1 aligns across 7 bases. The V segment lost 3 bases and the J segment 8 bases; nucleotides outside the gene matches: 7. Germline V gene lookup returns CDR1 GTSNPN and CDR2 SVGIG (reference sequence). The CDR3 has 13 amino acids. CDR3 DNA (partial): TGTGCCTGGAGCATTACAGGGGCCCATGAG. Protein product: CAWSITGAHE. The full CDR3 reads CAWSITGAHEQFF.

At least ten counts were recorded for this clone. The read finishes 3 residues shy of the CDR3 end, and the germline J gene is used to complete it. This chain links TRBV6-2 or TRBV6-3 with TRBJ2-3; possibly TRBD2 for D (5 bases). The CDR3 spans 17 residues. Trimming took off 3 bases at V and 1 base at J, with 17 bases between the two ends. Germline CDR1 MNHEY, CDR2 SVGEGT. The part of the CDR3 DNA that was read is TGTGCCAGCAGTTATAAGGTTGGGAGCGGAGGCACAGATACG. This gives the protein CASSYKVGSGGTDT. From start to end, the CDR3 is CASSYKVGSGGTDTQYF.

This clone has a count of ten or more. CDR3 residues: CAWSVRSEQYF. CDR3 DNA, as far as it was read: TGTGCCTGGAGTGTTAGATCCGAG. This chain links TRBV30 with TRBJ2-7; the D is unclear. The read terminates 3 residues ahead of where the CDR3 ends, so the germline J gene completes it. The CDR3 runs to 11 residues. The V gene's germline CDR1 is GTSNPN and CDR2 SVGIG (reference sequence). V was clipped by 0 bases and J by 6 bases, with 6 bases between them.

In its sample, this clone was seen many times. The read terminates 3 residues before the CDR3 end, so the remaining end is supplied by the germline J gene. The V and J genes are TRBV5-1 and TRBJ1-4, with D perhaps matching TRBD1 (5 bases). The CDR3 consists of 15 residues. The germline gives CDR1 SGHRS, CDR2 YFSETQ. CDR3 bases read: TGCGCCAGCAGCTTGGATCAGGGTGAGGATTCACCA. Protein sequence: CASSLDQGEDSP. The full CDR3 is CASSLDQGEDSPLFF.

The sample holds many counts of this clone. The read falls 3 residues short of the CDR3 end, and the missing part is taken from the germline J gene. The V call is TRBV20-1, the J call TRBJ1-3; D remains ambiguous. Trimming took 0 bases from V and 1 from J, leaving 10 bases between them. Germline CDR1 reads DFQATT; CDR2 reads SNEGSKA (reference sequence). The CDR3 is made up of 15 amino acids. CDR3 region: CSARDIWQSGNTIYF. CDR3 DNA, as far as it was read: TGCAGTGCTAGAGATATTTGGCAGTCTGGAAACACC.

In its sample, this clone was seen a few times. Read sequence stops 3 residues before the CDR3 end, and the germline J gene provides the missing end. The chain uses TRBV7-9 and TRBJ2-2; 9 bases align to TRBD1. CDR3 length: 15 residues. Per the germline V gene, CDR1 is SEHNR and CDR2 is FQNEAQ (reference sequence). CDR3 DNA, as far as it was read: TGTGCCAGCAGCGCGGGACAGGGATTAGATGAAAAG. Amino acids: CASSAGQGLDEK. The entire CDR3 protein reads CASSAGQGLDEKLFF.

This clone was observed at least ten times. The DNA ends 3 residues before the CDR3 does, and the rest of the CDR3 is filled in from the germline J gene. The chain combines TRBV5-4 with TRBJ2-2; 8 bases map to TRBD2. Trimming took 3 bases from V and 0 from J; bases not matched to a gene: 4. Germline V gene sequence: CDR1 SGHNT, CDR2 YYREEE (reference sequence). The CDR3 extends over 16 amino acids. This chain's CDR3 is CASSSRGAANTGELFF. The sequenced CDR3 bases are TGTGCCAGCAGCTCGCGGGGGGCCGCGAACACCGGGGAG.

This clone was observed at least ten times. The CDR3 end is not reached by the read, which stops 3 residues before it; the germline J gene fills it in. This chain links TRBV5-1 with TRBJ2-7; 16 bases fit TRBD2. The CDR3 has 17 amino acids. The germline V gene has CDR1 SGHRS and CDR2 YFSETQ. V shed 0 bases and J 5 bases; nucleotides not matched to a gene: 5. The CDR3 sequence: CASSLAGTSGGADEQYF. CDR3 DNA, as far as it was read: TGCGCCAGCAGCTTGGCCGGGACTAGCGGGGGGGCCGACGAG.

This clone was observed many times. Read sequence stops 3 residues before the CDR3 end, and the germline J gene provides the missing end. The J gene is TRBJ2-3, the V gene TRBV5-1; the D is unclear. This CDR3 has 13 residues. Trimming left V 6 bases short and J 3 bases short, with 11 bases between. Germline CDR1 and CDR2: SGHRS and YFSETQ. The chain's CDR3 is CASKLSYTDTQYF. Incomplete CDR3 DNA: TGCGCCAGCAAGCTCTCCTATACAGATACG.

This clone was observed at least ten times. The read gets to within 3 residues of the CDR3 end, and the germline J gene fills in the rest. The rearrangement joins TRBV2 to TRBJ2-4, with D unresolved. The V end was cut by 5 bases, the J end by 9 bases, with 11 bases between. Germline V lookup: CDR1 SNHLY, CDR2 FYNNEI. The CDR3 sequence is 12 residues long. CDR3 sequence: CASSFRLGIQYF. CDR3 bases read: TGTGCCAGCAGTTTCAGGCTCGGCATT.

This clone came up many times. The read falls 3 residues short of the CDR3 end, and the missing part is taken from the germline J gene. The gene calls are TRBV19 and TRBJ2-3, with TRBD2 matching 7 bases. CDR1 and CDR2 from the germline V gene are LNHDA and SQIVND (reference sequence). CDR3 size: 14 residues. With V trimmed by 5 bases and J by 2 bases, 4 bases remained unmatched. Incomplete CDR3 DNA: TGTGCCAGTAGTTTAGCGGGTGTCACAGATACG. Protein sequence: CASSLAGVTDT. The whole CDR3 sequence is CASSLAGVTDTQYF.

Many counts were recorded for this clone. The read is 3 residues too short to cover the CDR3 end, so that end is filled in from the germline J gene. This sequence joins TRBV20-1 and TRBJ2-7; tentatively, D is TRBD1 (5 bases). This CDR3 contains 13 residues. Per germline, CDR1 DFQATT and CDR2 SNEGSKA (reference sequence). With 3 bases removed from V and 3 bases from J, the gap between germline ends came to 12 bases. The covered CDR3 bases are TGCAGTGCTAGGGGGCAGTCTAACTACGAG. Protein sequence: CSARGQSNYE. The whole CDR3 region reads CSARGQSNYEQYF.

This clone was counted between two and nine times. The CDR3 goes on 3 residues after the read ends, and that part is filled in from the germline J gene. The chain employs TRBV2 and TRBJ1-1; TRBD1 is a possible D gene (6 bases). Germline CDR1 reads SNHLY; CDR2 reads FYNNEI. V was cut by 4 bases and J by 1 base, with 7 bases left in between. CDR3 length: 13 amino acids. CDR3 bases read: TGTGCCAGCAGTGTGACAGGGAACACTGAA. It specifies CASSVTGNTE. The full CDR3 protein is CASSVTGNTEAFF.

This clone has ten or more counts. Read coverage stops 3 residues before the CDR3 terminus; the germline J gene supplies the remainder. V gene TRBV20-1 combines with J gene TRBJ1-1, with D tentatively TRBD1 (6 bases). CDR3 length: 13 residues. CDR1 is DFQATT and CDR2 is SNEGSKA in the germline V gene (reference sequence). Deletions cut 6 bases from V and 1 base from J, with 12 bases between. The CDR3: CSALPQGNTEAFF. The part of the CDR3 DNA that was read is TGCAGTGCGCTCCCACAGGGGAACACTGAA.

This clone came up many times. The missing CDR3 end, 3 residues past where the read stops, is filled in from the germline J gene. The chain couples TRBV5-1 to TRBJ2-1, with TRBD2 identical over 11 bases. The junction had 3 bases not matched to a gene; V was cut back by 0 bases and J by 7 bases. CDR3 size: 15 residues. Germline lookup yields CDR1 SGHRS and CDR2 YFSETQ. CDR3 sequence reads: CASSLAPSGRNEQFF. The CDR3 DNA, read in part, is TGCGCCAGCAGCTTGGCGCCTAGCGGGAGGAATGAG. The full variable domain, completed using reference TRBV5-1 and TRBJ2-1, is KAGVTQTPRYLIKTRGQQVTLSCSPISGHRSVSWYQQTPGQGLQFLFEYFSETQRNKGNFPGRFSGRQFSNSRSEMNVSTLELGDSALYLCASSLAPSGRNEQFFGPGTRLTVL.

The sample holds many counts of this clone. The read stops 3 residues short of the end of the CDR3; the missing end is completed from the germline J gene. The J gene is TRBJ2-3, the V gene TRBV12-3 or TRBV12-4; weak D call: TRBD2 (5 bases). Trimming left V 3 bases short and J 5 bases short, with 12 bases between. CDR3 size: 14 residues. Here the CDR3 reads CASSLGGTRDTQYF. CDR3 DNA (partial): TGTGCCAGCAGTTTGGGTGGTACTAGAGATACG.

This clone was found many times. The missing CDR3 end, 3 residues past where the read stops, is filled in from the germline J gene. The V gene is TRBV6-2 or TRBV6-3, the J gene TRBJ1-4, with unresolved D. This CDR3 is built from 11 residues. CDR1 and CDR2 from the germline V gene are MNHEY and SVGEGT. V lost 5 bases, J lost 7 bases, and 5 bases lay in between. CDR3 DNA (partial): TGTGCCAGCAGTCAAGGTGAAAAA. Amino acid sequence: CASSQGEK. From start to end, the CDR3 is CASSQGEKLFF.

This clone was recorded many times. The sequenced fragment ends 3 residues before the CDR3 boundary, so the rest is inferred from the germline J gene. The chain uses TRBV19 and TRBJ2-3; 8 bases match TRBD1. Germline V lookup: CDR1 LNHDA, CDR2 SQIVND (reference sequence). The CDR3 is 15 amino acids. After removal of 5 bases from V and 3 bases from J, the junction contained 7 bases not matched to a gene. CDR3 protein: CASSPWTGLTDTQYF. CDR3 bases read: TGTGCCAGTAGTCCCTGGACAGGGTTGACAGATACG.

This clone has a count of ten or more. The CDR3 end falls 3 residues outside the read, so it is completed with the germline J gene. The rearrangement links TRBV5-1 to TRBJ2-2, with 9 bases identical to TRBD1. Germline V gene lookup returns CDR1 SGHRS and CDR2 YFSETQ. The CDR3 contains 14 residues. The V and J ends lost 5 bases and 7 bases, in that order; junction bases with no gene match: 6. The covered CDR3 bases are TGCGCCAGCAGTTCACAGGGGGCAGGCGGGGAG. This codes for CASSSQGAGGE. The complete CDR3 sequence is CASSSQGAGGELFF.

This clone was counted ten times or more. The read stops 3 residues short of the end of the CDR3; the missing end is completed from the germline J gene. The rearrangement joins TRBV6-2 or TRBV6-3 to TRBJ1-1; maybe TRBD1 (6 bases). The CDR3 length is 14 residues. Germline CDR1 and CDR2: MNHEY and SVGEGT. V lost 5 bases to trimming and J lost 5 bases, with 15 bases between them. The sequenced CDR3 bases are TGTGCCAGCAGTAGGGGGGGCGTAGGGACTGAA. Encoded protein: CASSRGGVGTE. The CDR3 as a whole reads CASSRGGVGTEAFF.

Remarks on this clone: Relative to the germline gene, one junction end is altered; a read error may explain this. The same CDR3 is also encoded by other DNA sequences in this sample. The CDR3: CASSLGGDFGNTIYF. CDR3 bases read: TGCGCCAGCAGCTTGGGAGGGGACTTTGGAAACACG. This chain connects TRBV5-1 to TRBJ1-3; possible D gene TRBD1, 5 bases. The CDR3 end lies 3 residues beyond the end of the read and is filled in from the germline J gene. Looked up from germline, CDR1 is SGHRS and CDR2 is YFSETQ. The CDR3 contains 15 residues.